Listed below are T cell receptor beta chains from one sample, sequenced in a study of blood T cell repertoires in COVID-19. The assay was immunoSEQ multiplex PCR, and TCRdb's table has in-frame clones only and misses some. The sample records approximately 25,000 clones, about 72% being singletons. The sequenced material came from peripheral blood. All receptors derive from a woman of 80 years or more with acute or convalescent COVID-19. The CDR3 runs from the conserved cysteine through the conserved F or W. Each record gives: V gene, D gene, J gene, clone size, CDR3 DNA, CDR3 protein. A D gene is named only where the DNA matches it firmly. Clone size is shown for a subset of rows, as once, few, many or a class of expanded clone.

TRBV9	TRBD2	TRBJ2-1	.	TGTGCCAGCAGCGTAGGACTAGCGGGAGCCCCCTACAATGAGCAGTTCTTC	CASSVGLAGAPYNEQFF
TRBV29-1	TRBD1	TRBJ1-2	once	TGCAGCGTTGTCGAGACAGGGGAGGGTGGCTACACCTTC	CSVVETGEGGYTF
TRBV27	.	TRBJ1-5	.	TGTGCCAGCAGTTCGGCAGGATATCAGCCCCAGCATTTT	CASSSAGYQPQHF
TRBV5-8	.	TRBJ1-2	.	TGTGCCAGCATCCGGCCGGGGAGGGATGGCTACACCTTC	CASIRPGRDGYTF
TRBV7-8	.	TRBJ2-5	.	TGTGCCAGCAGCTTAAGGGGAAAAGAGACCCAGTACTTC	CASSLRGKETQYF
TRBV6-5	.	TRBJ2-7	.	TGTGCCAGCAGTTACTCCTACTCCAGGGACGAGCAGTACTTC	CASSYSYSRDEQYF
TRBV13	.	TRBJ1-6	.	TGTGCCACCTCACCTCGGAGCTCCTATAATTCACCCCTCCACTTT	CATSPRSSYNSPLHF
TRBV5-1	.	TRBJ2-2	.	TGCGCCAGCAGTGGACAGCTTGACACCGGGGAGCTGTTTTTT	CASSGQLDTGELFF
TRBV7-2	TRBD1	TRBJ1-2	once	TGTGCCAGCAGCCCAGACGGGACAGGGGCCTATGGCTACACCTTC	CASSPDGTGAYGYTF
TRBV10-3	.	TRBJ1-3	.	TGTGCCATCAGTGAACAGGAATTTGGAAACACCATATATTTT	CAISEQEFGNTIYF
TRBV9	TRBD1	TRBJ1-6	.	TGTGCCAGTGGACAGGGAAATAATTCACCCCTCCACTTT	CASGQGNNSPLHF
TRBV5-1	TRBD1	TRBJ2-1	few	TGCGCCAGCAGCTCGGACAGGGCCTACAATGAGCAGTTCTTC	CASSSDRAYNEQFF
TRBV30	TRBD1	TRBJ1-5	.	TGTGCCTGGAGTGTGGGAGACAGGGGACCCCAGCATTTT	CAWSVGDRGPQHF
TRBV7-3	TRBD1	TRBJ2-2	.	TGTGCCAGCAGCCCCCAGACAGGGCCCGGGGAGCTGTTTTTT	CASSPQTGPGELFF
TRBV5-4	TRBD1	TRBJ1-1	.	TGTGCCAGCAGCCCCGGACAGGGGGCATTGTTCACTGAAGCTTTCTTT	CASSPGQGALFTEAFF
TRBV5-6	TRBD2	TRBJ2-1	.	TGTGCCAGCAGCTGGGGACTAGCGGGGCCTCCCTACAATGAGCAGTTCTTC	CASSWGLAGPPYNEQFF
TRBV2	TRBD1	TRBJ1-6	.	TGTGCCAGTCGCGGGACAGGGGGCCAAGGGTCACCCCTCCACTTT	CASRGTGGQGSPLHF
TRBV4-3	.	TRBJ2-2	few	TGCGCCAGCAGCGCTAACGGCGGCGTCACCGGGGAGCTGTTTTTT	CASSANGGVTGELFF
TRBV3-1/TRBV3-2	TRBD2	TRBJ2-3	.	TGTGCCAGCAGCCAAGGGCGGGGGAGCACAGATACGCAGTATTTT	CASSQGRGSTDTQYF
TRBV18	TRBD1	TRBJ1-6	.	TGTGCCAGCTCACCGATACAGGGGGTCCCACCCCTCCACTTT	CASSPIQGVPPLHF
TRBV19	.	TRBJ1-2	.	TGTGCCAGTAGCCCCAACCGACAGATTAACTATGGCTACACCTTC	CASSPNRQINYGYTF
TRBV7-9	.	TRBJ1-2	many	TGTGCCAGCAGCTATACAGAATCCGGTCCTTATGGCTACACCTTC	CASSYTESGPYGYTF
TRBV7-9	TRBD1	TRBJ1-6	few	TGTGCCAGCAGCTTAGGGGGGGACAGAATTTCACCCCTCCACTTT	CASSLGGDRISPLHF
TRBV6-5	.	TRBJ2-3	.	TGTGCCAGCCTGGAGCGGCTAGATACGCAGTATTTT	CASLERLDTQYF
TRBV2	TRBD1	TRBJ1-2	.	TGTGCCAGCAGTGAGGACAGGAACTATGGCTACACCTTC	CASSEDRNYGYTF
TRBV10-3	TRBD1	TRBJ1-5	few	TGTGCCATCAGTGGAGGACAGGGTCTCAATCAGCCCCAGCATTTT	CAISGGQGLNQPQHF
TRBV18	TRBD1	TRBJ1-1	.	TGTGCCAGCTCCGAACAACAGGGGGCGAACACTGAAGCTTTCTTT	CASSEQQGANTEAFF
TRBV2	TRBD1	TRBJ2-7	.	TGTGCCAGCAGCCTAATCTGGGGACAGGGGGCCGGAGTGCAGTACTTC	CASSLIWGQGAGVQYF
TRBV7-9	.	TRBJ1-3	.	TGTGCCAGCAGCTTAGGAGGGACTGGAAACACCATATATTTT	CASSLGGTGNTIYF
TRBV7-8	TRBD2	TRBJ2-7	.	TGTGCCAGCAACAAAGATAGCGGGGGTTCCTACGAGCAGTACTTC	CASNKDSGGSYEQYF
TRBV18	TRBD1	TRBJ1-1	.	TGTGCCAGCTCGGATGCGACAGGGTCGGTCACTGAAGCTTTCTTT	CASSDATGSVTEAFF
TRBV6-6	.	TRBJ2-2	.	TGTGCCAGCAGTGCCCTAGAGGCCCTTAGAGGGGAGCTGTTTTTT	CASSALEALRGELFF
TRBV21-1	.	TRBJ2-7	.	TGTGCCAGCAGCACCGGGCAGCGGGAGGGCTCCTACGAGCAGTACTTC	CASSTGQREGSYEQYF
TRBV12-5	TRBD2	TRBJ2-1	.	TGTGCTAGTGGTTTGGTACTACGCGGGGGGCCCTTCAGCGAGTCCTACAATGAGCAGTTCTTC	CASGLVLRGGPFSESYNEQFF
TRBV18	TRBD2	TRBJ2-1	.	TGTGCCAGCTCACCACCGGCTAGCGGGTTGTACAATGAGCAGTTCTTC	CASSPPASGLYNEQFF
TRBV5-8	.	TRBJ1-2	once	TGTGCCAGCAGCTTGGGCGGTGTAGTCTATGGCTACACCTTC	CASSLGGVVYGYTF
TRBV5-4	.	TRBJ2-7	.	TGTGCCAGCAGCCCGGGGAGGAGCTCCTACGAGCAGTACTTC	CASSPGRSSYEQYF
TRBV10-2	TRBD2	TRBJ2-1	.	TGCGCCAGCAGGGATACTAGCGGGAGTAGGGATGAGCAGTTCTTC	CASRDTSGSRDEQFF
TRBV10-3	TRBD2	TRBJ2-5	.	TGTGCCATCAGTGAGACCGGGACTAGCGGGAGGGCGTGGGAGACCCAGTACTTC	CAISETGTSGRAWETQYF
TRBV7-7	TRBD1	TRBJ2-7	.	TGTGCTAGCAGCAACACAGGGGGGGAGCAGTACTTC	CASSNTGGEQYF
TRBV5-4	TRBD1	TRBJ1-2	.	TGTGCCAGCAGCAAACAGGACAGGGGCGGCTACACCTTC	CASSKQDRGGYTF
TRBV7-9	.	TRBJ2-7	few	TGTGCCAGCAGCCCCCCGGTCGATAGCTACGAGCAGTACTTC	CASSPPVDSYEQYF
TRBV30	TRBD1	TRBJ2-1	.	TGTGCCTGGGACAGGGTGATCGGCAATGAGCAGTTCTTC	CAWDRVIGNEQFF
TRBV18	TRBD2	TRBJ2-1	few	TGTGCCAGCTCACCAACTAGCGGGAGGAGCTCCTACAATGAGCAGTTCTTC	CASSPTSGRSSYNEQFF
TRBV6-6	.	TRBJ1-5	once	TGTGCCAGCAGTTACTCGTGGGGACACAGAAGCCAGCCCCAGCATTTT	CASSYSWGHRSQPQHF
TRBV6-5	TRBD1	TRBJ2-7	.	TGTGCCAGTGAATTGAGACAGGGGCGCTCCTACGAGCAGTACTTC	CASELRQGRSYEQYF
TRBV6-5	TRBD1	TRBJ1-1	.	TGTGCCAGCCCCGGGACAGCGGGCACTGAAGCTTTCTTT	CASPGTAGTEAFF
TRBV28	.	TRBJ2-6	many	TGTGCCAGCACAGGACACTCTGGGGCCAACGTCCTGACTTTC	CASTGHSGANVLTF
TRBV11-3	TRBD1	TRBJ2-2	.	TGTGCCAGCAGCAAAGGGGGACAGACGAACACCGGGGAGCTGTTTTTT	CASSKGGQTNTGELFF
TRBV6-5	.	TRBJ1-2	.	TGTGCCAGCAGTTCGGGACTTTCTTATGGCTACACCTTC	CASSSGLSYGYTF
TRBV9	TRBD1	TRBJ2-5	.	TGTGCCAGCAGCGCCCCCAGGGACAGCCTGGAGACCCAGTACTTC	CASSAPRDSLETQYF
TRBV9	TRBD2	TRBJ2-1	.	TGTGCCAGCAGCCCCCGGGAGCGGGGATACAATGAGCAGTTCTTC	CASSPRERGYNEQFF
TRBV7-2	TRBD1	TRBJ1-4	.	TGTGCCAGCAGCTTATCCCAGGGACAGCAGGAGATTTTT	CASSLSQGQQEIF
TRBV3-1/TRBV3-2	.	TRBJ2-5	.	TGTGCCAGCAGCCCCCGTAGAGAGACCCAGTACTTC	CASSPRRETQYF
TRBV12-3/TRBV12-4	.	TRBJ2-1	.	TGTGCCAGCAGTTTAAGGAGAAATGAGCAGTTCTTC	CASSLRRNEQFF
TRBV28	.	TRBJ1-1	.	TGTGCCAGCAGTTTAGAGGGAAACACTGAAGCTTTCTTT	CASSLEGNTEAFF
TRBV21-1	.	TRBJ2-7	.	TGTGCCAGCAGCAAAGCCCGGGACAGGGTTGGAGACGAGCAGTACTTC	CASSKARDRVGDEQYF
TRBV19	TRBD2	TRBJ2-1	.	TGTGCCAGTAGTCCTAGCGGGCGAAACAATGAGCAGTTCTTC	CASSPSGRNNEQFF
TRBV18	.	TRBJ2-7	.	TGTGCCAGCTCTCCCAGCGGGCGGGAATCCTACGAGCAGTACTTC	CASSPSGRESYEQYF